Listed below are T cell receptor beta chains from one sample, sequenced in a study of radiation and T cells in renal cell carcinoma. The assay was immunoSEQ multiplex PCR, and TCRdb's table has in-frame clones only and misses some. The sample consists of 75,000 to 95,000 clones, approximately 80% of them appearing once. This material consisted of blood, taken from a patient whose treatment included radiotherapy and nephrectomy. The receptors were gathered from a man aged 50-59 years with renal cell carcinoma. The CDR3 runs from the conserved cysteine through the conserved F or W. Fields, in order: V gene, D gene, clone size, J gene, CDR3 protein, CDR3 DNA. A D gene is named only where the DNA matches it firmly. Only some rows state a clone size, as once, few, many or a class for expanded clones.

>TRBV5-1|TRBD2|.|TRBJ2-1
CASSRGLAGGTEQFF
TGCGCCAGCAGCCGCGGACTAGCGGGAGGAACTGAGCAGTTCTTC
>TRBV27|.|.|TRBJ1-1
CASTRNRYLNTEAFF
TGTGCCAGCACCCGGAACAGGTATTTGAACACTGAAGCTTTCTTT
>TRBV9|.|once|TRBJ2-1
CASSVGSTYNEQFF
TGTGCCAGCAGCGTCGGGTCCACGTACAATGAGCAGTTCTTC
>TRBV7-2|.|.|TRBJ2-7
CASSFGRAYEQYF
TGTGCCAGCAGCTTCGGGCGTGCCTACGAGCAGTACTTC
>TRBV6-5|.|.|TRBJ2-2
CASNEGQTNTGELFF
TGTGCCAGCAACGAGGGACAAACGAACACCGGGGAGCTGTTTTTT
>TRBV7-2|.|.|TRBJ1-2
CASSRGPTEILGYTF
TGTGCCAGCAGCAGGGGCCCGACGGAAATACTCGGCTACACCTTC
>TRBV4-1|.|.|TRBJ1-3
CASSQAPSSGNTIYF
TGCGCCAGCAGCCAAGCTCCCAGCTCTGGAAACACCATATATTTT
>TRBV9|.|.|TRBJ2-5
CASSPGFSAETQYF
TGTGCCAGCAGCCCGGGGTTCTCGGCAGAGACCCAGTACTTC
>TRBV7-8|.|.|TRBJ2-7
CASSPHPRTGDEQYF
TGTGCCAGCAGCCCACATCCCCGGACTGGAGATGAGCAGTACTTC
>TRBV30|.|.|TRBJ2-7
CAWSIHYEQYF
TGTGCCTGGAGTATACACTACGAGCAGTACTTC
>TRBV27|TRBD1|.|TRBJ2-1
CASSPGQGLSSYNEQFF
TGTGCCAGCAGTCCGGGACAGGGTCTAAGCTCCTACAATGAGCAGTTCTTC
>TRBV2|.|.|TRBJ2-5
CASREGETQYF
TGTGCCAGCAGAGAAGGGGAGACCCAGTACTTC
>TRBV4-3|.|.|TRBJ2-3
CASSQEGDTQYF
TGCGCCAGCAGCCAAGAGGGGGATACGCAGTATTTT
>TRBV9|.|.|TRBJ2-7
CARGLTYEQYF
TGTGCCAGGGGACTTACCTACGAGCAGTACTTC
>TRBV29-1|TRBD2|.|TRBJ2-7
CSVSSGSRYEQYF
TGCAGCGTTAGTAGCGGGAGCAGGTACGAGCAGTACTTC
>TRBV11-2|.|.|TRBJ2-6
CASSLAGVGLSGGANVLTF
TGTGCCAGCAGCTTAGCAGGGGTAGGATTATCGGGAGGGGCCAACGTCCTGACTTTC
>TRBV19|TRBD1|.|TRBJ1-4
CASSYRQGATNEKLFF
TGTGCCAGTAGTTATCGACAGGGAGCAACTAATGAAAAACTGTTTTTT
>TRBV6-6|.|.|TRBJ1-2
CASSLTSSYGYTF
TGTGCCAGCAGTTTAACCAGCTCCTATGGCTACACCTTC
>TRBV9|TRBD2|.|TRBJ2-7
CASSVPGGEQYF
TGTGCCAGCAGCGTACCGGGGGGCGAGCAGTACTTC
>TRBV7-7|.|.|TRBJ2-3
CASSEIGGSTDTQYF
TGTGCTAGCAGCGAGATCGGCGGGAGCACAGATACGCAGTATTTT
>TRBV2|TRBD1|.|TRBJ1-5
CASDQGQGARGNQPQHF
TGTGCCAGCGACCAGGGACAGGGGGCAAGAGGCAATCAGCCCCAGCATTTT
>TRBV7-2|.|.|TRBJ2-1
CASSLGPDNEQFF
TGTGCCAGCAGCTTAGGACCAGACAATGAGCAGTTCTTC
>TRBV7-9|.|.|TRBJ2-7
CASADPRKDEQYF
TGTGCCAGCGCAGACCCCCGAAAGGACGAGCAGTACTTC
>TRBV5-1|TRBD2|.|TRBJ2-7
CASRDSAGATYEQYF
TGCGCCAGCAGGGACTCAGCGGGGGCGACCTACGAGCAGTACTTC
>TRBV27|.|.|TRBJ2-5
CASSHGGAFQETQYF
TGTGCCAGCAGCCATGGGGGGGCATTCCAAGAGACCCAGTACTTC
>TRBV25-1|.|.|TRBJ2-3
CASSGPRRDTQYF
TGTGCCAGCAGTGGCCCGAGGAGGGATACGCAGTATTTT
>TRBV14|TRBD1|.|TRBJ2-1
CASSQTGTGPVNEQFF
TGTGCCAGCAGCCAGACCGGGACAGGCCCGGTGAATGAGCAGTTCTTC
>TRBV12-5|TRBD2|.|TRBJ2-2
CASGLATLPGLAGGRSTGELFF
TGTGCTAGTGGTTTGGCCACACTCCCGGGACTAGCGGGAGGGCGAAGCACCGGGGAGCTGTTTTTT
>TRBV25-1|TRBD2|.|TRBJ2-7
CASSKAGARAPEQYF
TGTGCCAGCAGTAAAGCGGGGGCCCGAGCTCCCGAGCAGTACTTC
>TRBV7-9|.|.|TRBJ2-7
CASSLAFQPGVYEQYF
TGTGCCAGCAGCTTAGCGTTCCAGCCGGGGGTATACGAGCAGTACTTC
>TRBV19|.|.|TRBJ1-4
CASRTAVVNSYEKLFF
TGTGCCAGCAGAACGGCGGTCGTCAATTCGTATGAAAAACTGTTTTTT
>TRBV6-5|.|once|TRBJ1-5
CASTPGGIQPQHF
TGTGCCAGCACCCCCGGAGGTATTCAGCCCCAGCATTTT
>TRBV5-1|.|.|TRBJ2-7
CASSLGWREQYF
TGCGCCAGCAGCTTGGGTTGGAGGGAGCAGTACTTC
>TRBV6-5|.|.|TRBJ1-2
CASSYSEGPGYGYTF
TGTGCCAGCAGTTACTCGGAGGGGCCTGGCTATGGCTACACCTTC
>TRBV7-6|.|few|TRBJ2-2
CASSLDPSATGELFF
TGTGCCAGCAGCTTAGATCCTAGCGCGACCGGGGAGCTGTTTTTT
>TRBV4-1|.|.|TRBJ2-7
CASSQSSVSYEQYF
TGCGCCAGCAGCCAGAGCAGCGTGTCCTACGAGCAGTACTTC
>TRBV10-3|TRBD2|.|TRBJ2-7
CAIPGTSGSSYEQYF
TGTGCCATCCCCGGGACTAGCGGTAGCTCCTACGAGCAGTACTTC
>TRBV19|TRBD2|few|TRBJ2-3
CASSPTRLAGTDTQYF
TGTGCCAGTAGTCCGACTCGACTAGCGGGCACAGATACGCAGTATTTT
>TRBV2|TRBD1|.|TRBJ2-2
CASTSDRPSNTGELFF
TGTGCCAGCACCTCGGACAGGCCTTCGAACACCGGGGAGCTGTTTTTT
>TRBV5-1|.|once|TRBJ1-1
CASRLSGSSEAFF
TGCGCCAGCAGGTTGTCTGGGAGTTCTGAAGCTTTCTTT
>TRBV19|TRBD1|.|TRBJ2-7
CASREQGAYEQYF
TGTGCCAGTAGAGAACAGGGGGCTTACGAGCAGTACTTC
>TRBV5-1|.|.|TRBJ2-5
CASSLDVGGLIQETQYF
TGCGCCAGCAGCTTGGATGTAGGGGGTTTGATCCAAGAGACCCAGTACTTC
>TRBV7-6|TRBD1|.|TRBJ1-1
CASRPTGGRMDTEAFF
TGTGCCAGCAGGCCTACAGGGGGCCGTATGGACACTGAAGCTTTCTTT
>TRBV14|.|once|TRBJ1-1
CASSQQTGTIMNTEAFF
TGTGCCAGCAGCCAACAGACAGGAACGATAATGAACACTGAAGCTTTCTTT
>TRBV5-4|TRBD1|.|TRBJ1-6
CASSSPDRTNSPLHF
TGTGCCAGCAGCTCACCGGACAGGACCAATTCACCCCTCCACTTT
>TRBV10-3|.|.|TRBJ1-3
CAISGEPGNTIYF
TGTGCCATCAGTGGGGAGCCTGGAAACACCATATATTTT
>TRBV5-4|TRBD2|.|TRBJ2-2
CASSLSAGGTGELFF
TGTGCCAGCAGCTTATCAGCGGGAGGGACCGGGGAGCTGTTTTTT
>TRBV18|TRBD1|few|TRBJ1-5
CASSQGQVTPNQPQHF
TGTGCCAGCTCCCAGGGACAGGTCACTCCAAATCAGCCCCAGCATTTT
>TRBV7-9|.|.|TRBJ1-4
CASSMEEFKVFF
TGTGCCAGCAGCATGGAGGAGTTCAAGGTGTTTTTT
>TRBV7-8|TRBD2|once|TRBJ2-1
CASSFSGTSGPSNEQFF
TGTGCCAGCAGCTTCTCAGGGACTAGCGGGCCCTCCAATGAGCAGTTCTTC
>TRBV30|.|.|TRBJ1-6
CAWSVQLPPLHF
TGTGCCTGGAGTGTTCAATTGCCACCCCTCCACTTT